This T cell receptor beta chain was retrieved from a study of OX40 agonist ivuxolimab in advanced cancers. At the level of the study: The drug used for patients, ivuxolimab, was an agonistic anti-OX40 (CD134) antibody. The study reported partial responses in three patients: one hepatocellular carcinoma, two cutaneous melanoma. Aged 23 to 79 with a mean of roughly 63 years, they were 75% to 85% male.

General study points: By week 6 at 0.1 to 3.0 mg/kg, blood CD4+ and CD8+ T cells had expanded clonally.

Points on this clone: As yet, its antigen is unknown.

The repertoire was sequenced with immunoSEQ multiplex PCR; TCRdb's copy has only in-frame clones and lacks some. Of 50,000 to 75,000 clones in the sample, around 86% were seen once. The V end was cut by 0 bases, the J end by 7 bases, with 15 bases between. The germline gives CDR1 GTSNPN, CDR2 SVGIG (reference sequence). This CDR3 contains 15 residues. The receptor's source is an adult with an advanced solid tumor such as melanoma, head and neck, liver or kidney cancer. This chain connects TRBV30 to TRBJ1-4, with D tentatively TRBD1 (5 bases). The sequencing here drew on CD4+ or CD8+ T cells sorted from blood, taken in a trial of the OX40 agonist ivuxolimab. The CDR3 sequence: CAWSVLEGAGEKLFF. Here the CDR3 DNA reads TGTGCCTGGAGTGTACTTGAAGGGGCAGGTGAAAAACTGTTTTTT.